This is a list of T cell receptor beta chains from one sample in a study of blood T cell repertoires in COVID-19. Sequencing was performed with immunoSEQ multiplex PCR; in TCRdb, only in-frame clones are kept and a portion is missing. The sample holds around 150,000 clones; more than 80% are singletons and the top ten take around 2.1%. Input material: peripheral blood. These receptors came from a man between 65 and 79 years old with acute or convalescent COVID-19. Each CDR3 is given with its conserved first and last residue. A D gene is named only where the DNA matches it firmly. The listing skips clone size in some rows; elsewhere it reads once, few, many or a size class.

16	TRBJ1-4	NA	TRBV9	NA	CASSAGGRVSNEKLFF	TGTGCCAGCAGCGCCGGGGGGAGGGTCTCTAATGAAAAACTGTTTTTT
13	TRBJ1-5	NA	TRBV28	NA	CASSSPTDQPQHF	TGTGCCAGCAGTTCTCCGACAGATCAGCCCCAGCATTTT
16	TRBJ2-2	NA	TRBV7-9	TRBD2	CASDPFSGGHTGELFF	TGTGCCAGCGATCCTTTTAGCGGGGGACACACCGGGGAGCTGTTTTTT
14	TRBJ2-7	NA	TRBV11-1	NA	CASSLEKRGGEQYF	TGTGCCAGCAGCTTAGAAAAGAGGGGAGGCGAGCAGTACTTC
13	TRBJ1-2	NA	TRBV7-3	NA	CASSLGGSYGYTF	TGTGCCAGCAGCTTAGGAGGGTCATATGGCTACACCTTC
14	TRBJ1-4	NA	TRBV25-1	NA	CASTTIGGSEKLFF	TGTGCCAGCACAACGATTGGGGGGAGTGAAAAACTGTTTTTT
13	TRBJ1-3	NA	TRBV5-8	TRBD1	CASSPGQRNTIYF	TGTGCCAGCAGCCCGGGACAGAGAAACACCATATATTTT
17	TRBJ1-2	NA	TRBV28	TRBD1	CASSSRGAGQGSYGYTF	TGTGCCAGCAGCTCCCGCGGGGCGGGACAGGGCTCCTATGGCTACACCTTC
17	TRBJ1-5	NA	TRBV4-1	TRBD1	CASSQDRDREDYQPQHF	TGCGCCAGCAGCCAAGATCGCGACAGGGAAGACTATCAGCCCCAGCATTTT
16	TRBJ2-5	NA	TRBV7-7	TRBD2	CASSYGLAGSQETQYF	TGTGCTAGCAGCTACGGACTAGCGGGGTCGCAAGAGACCCAGTACTTC
16	TRBJ1-4	once	TRBV7-9	NA	CASSLAAGATNEKLFF	TGTGCCAGCAGCCTCGCGGCCGGGGCAACTAATGAAAAACTGTTTTTT
15	TRBJ2-7	few	TRBV9	NA	CASSRGLAGVAEQYF	TGTGCCAGCAGCCGGGGACTCGCTGGCGTCGCCGAGCAGTACTTC
14	TRBJ2-7	NA	TRBV11-2	NA	CASSPMVVSLEQYF	TGTGCCAGCAGCCCAATGGTGGTCAGTCTGGAGCAGTACTTC
14	TRBJ2-3	NA	TRBV7-3	TRBD2	CASSPSGESDTQYF	TGTGCCAGCAGCCCAAGCGGGGAATCAGATACGCAGTATTTT